This T cell receptor (beta chain) was sequenced in a study of cytomegalovirus exposure and HLA in healthy donors. This clone showed up just once. The PCR made use of 60 Vbeta and 13 Jbeta primers. Sequencing was performed with immunoSEQ multiplex PCR; in TCRdb, only in-frame clones are kept and a portion is missing. Of a few hundred thousand clones listed, approximately 90% are singletons. The donors gave bone marrow, and they were healthy. Germline V gene sequence: CDR1 SGHRS, CDR2 YFSETQ. Trimming took 5 bases from V and 6 from J, leaving 10 bases between them. The CDR3 has 12 residues. Sequenced input: PBMCs. The genes are TRBV5-1 and TRBJ2-3; D is undetermined. This sequence was found in a woman younger than 30 in good health and CMV-seronegative. CDR3 sequence reads: CASSLTMDTQYF. In nucleotides, the CDR3 is TGCGCCAGCAGTTTAACTATGGATACGCAGTATTTT.